The 29 T cell receptor beta chains given below trace back to one sample, sequenced in a study of graft-versus-host responses after intestinal transplantation. These receptors have no known antigen. Sequencing was performed with immunoSEQ multiplex PCR; in TCRdb, only in-frame clones are kept and a portion is missing. The sample lists roughly 69,000 clones, more than 85% occurring once. The sample here was unstimulated CD8+ T cells sorted from spleen or lymph node cells, taken before transplant. Receptors originate from a human donor who was the organ donor for an intestinal transplant.

The chain recombines TRBV4-3 with TRBJ2-7; tentatively, D is TRBD1 (6 bases). The CDR3 extends over 16 amino acids. Between the trimmed V and J ends, which lost 4 bases and 3 bases, there was a span of 19 bases. Germline V gene data show CDR1 as LGHNA and CDR2 as YSLEER. The CDR3 sequence is CASSRTADRPDYEQYF. Here the CDR3 DNA reads TGCGCCAGCAGCCGCACGGCCGACAGGCCGGACTACGAGCAGTACTTC.

This chain connects TRBV28 to TRBJ2-7; 10 bases fit TRBD2. V shed 2 bases and J 6 bases; nucleotides not matched to a gene: 7. Looked up from germline, CDR1 is MDHEN and CDR2 is SYDVKM. CDR3 length: 15 amino acids. This chain's CDR3 is CASSLLLAGASEQYF. Written as DNA, the CDR3 is TGTGCCAGCAGTTTACTCCTAGCGGGGGCCAGCGAGCAGTACTTC.

CDR3 coding DNA: TGTGCCAGCAGTGGGGCGGGAGGGCCCATTCCTGGGGCCAACGTCCTGACTTTC. Translating gives CASSGAGGPIPGANVLTF. The chain carries TRBV27 and TRBJ2-6, with 9 bases matching TRBD2. Per the germline V gene, CDR1 is MNHEY and CDR2 is SMNVEV (reference sequence). CDR3 length: 18 amino acids. Unmatched junction bases numbered 10, after V lost 5 bases and J lost 2 bases.

The chain uses TRBV9 and TRBJ2-2; 7 bases match TRBD1. V trimming: 4 bases; J trimming: 2 bases; junction bases outside the gene matches: 5. Germline V gene lookup returns CDR1 SGDLS and CDR2 YYNGEE. The CDR3 runs 15 residues. CDR3 region: CASSTGTVNTGELFF. The DNA for the CDR3 is TGTGCCAGCAGCACCGGGACAGTAAACACCGGGGAGCTGTTTTTT.

V and J are TRBV10-1 and TRBJ2-1; tentative D call: TRBD2 (8 bases). The CDR3 extends over 20 amino acids. With 0 bases removed from V and 7 bases from J, the gap between germline ends came to 28 bases. The V gene's germline CDR1 is WNHNN and CDR2 SYGVQD (reference sequence). The CDR3 sequence: CASSESRPSGCQGGVNEQFF. CDR3 nucleotides: TGCGCCAGCAGTGAGTCCCGGCCTAGCGGGTGCCAGGGGGGAGTGAATGAGCAGTTCTTC.

This sequence joins TRBV2 and TRBJ2-1; TRBD2 aligns across 11 bases. Trimming cost V 5 bases and J 5 bases; bases outside gene matches: 8. This CDR3 is 16 amino acids long. Germline loops: CDR1 SNHLY, CDR2 FYNNEI. DNA of the CDR3: TGTGCCAGCAGTCCTATAGCGGGAGGGCCCGACAATGAGCAGTTCTTC. Its translation is CASSPIAGGPDNEQFF. The variable domain in full, with the rest retrieved from reference TRBV2 and TRBJ2-1, is EPEVTQTPSHQVTQMGQEVILRCVPISNHLYFYWYRQILGQKVEFLVSFYNNEISEKSEIFDDQFSVERPDGSNFTLKIRSTKLEDSAMYFCASSPIAGGPDNEQFFGPGTRLTVL.

The rearrangement links TRBV28 to TRBJ2-7, with 14 nucleotides matching TRBD2. The germline V gene encodes CDR1 MDHEN and CDR2 SYDVKM. This CDR3 is 16 amino acids long. J lost 5 bases, V lost 5 bases, and 8 bases had no gene match. CDR3 region: CASSPRLAGGLNEQYF. For the CDR3, the DNA is TGTGCCAGCAGTCCTAGACTAGCGGGAGGGTTAAACGAGCAGTACTTC.

This chain uses TRBV19 with TRBJ1-1; TRBD1 aligns across 10 bases. This CDR3 spans 14 amino acids. V lost 3 bases and J lost 5; bases outside the gene matches: 3. CDR1 and CDR2 from the germline V gene are LNHDA and SQIVND (reference sequence). This chain's CDR3 is CASSIGQGGTEAFF. As DNA, the CDR3 is TGTGCCAGTAGTATTGGACAGGGGGGAACTGAAGCTTTCTTT.

CDR3 DNA: TGTGCCAGCAGCAGAGACATTAGCAATCAGCCCCAGCATTTT. Encoded protein: CASSRDISNQPQHF. The chain carries TRBV21-1 and TRBJ1-5; TRBD1, the table's D call, was not compared with the DNA. TRBV21-1 counts as a pseudogene. The CDR3 loop spans 14 amino acids.

The chain has TRBV4-2 and TRBJ2-1, with a weak D call TRBD1 (6 bases). The germline V gene encodes CDR1 LGHNA and CDR2 YNFKEQ. The CDR3 spans 14 residues. V gave up 0 bases and J gave up 7 bases, with 10 bases separating them. The CDR3 spells CASSQELRGNEQFF. CDR3 DNA sequence: TGTGCCAGCAGCCAAGAACTAAGGGGGAATGAGCAGTTCTTC.

This chain joins TRBV7-3 and TRBJ1-2; weak D call: TRBD1 (5 bases). V lost 0 bases and J lost 6, with 14 bases in between. The CDR3 has 15 residues. Per germline, CDR1 SGHTA and CDR2 FQGTGA. The CDR3: CASSLTEGRLDGYTF. CDR3 DNA sequence: TGTGCCAGCAGCTTAACGGAGGGGCGTCTGGATGGCTACACCTTC.

This chain connects TRBV9 to TRBJ2-1; D is undetermined. V lost 0 bases to trimming and J lost 0 bases, with 10 bases between them. Germline CDR1 reads SGDLS; CDR2 reads YYNGEE. This CDR3 region has 16 residues. The CDR3 region is CASSVGGTSSYNEQFF. CDR3 sequence (DNA): TGTGCCAGCAGCGTAGGCGGCACCAGCTCCTACAATGAGCAGTTCTTC.

This clone has only one observation. V gene TRBV18 combines with J gene TRBJ2-1; D uncertain. This CDR3 contains 15 residues. The germline V gene encodes CDR1 KGHSH and CDR2 LQKENI. The V and J ends lost 3 bases and 2 bases respectively, with 11 bases between them. The CDR3 reads CASSPRTYPYNEQFF. The CDR3 bases are TGTGCCAGCTCACCTAGAACCTACCCCTACAATGAGCAGTTCTTC.

The chain carries TRBV7-6 and TRBJ2-5; tentative D call: TRBD2 (5 bases). The CDR3 is made up of 14 amino acids. V lost 3 bases, J lost 5 bases, and 13 bases lay in between. Germline V lookup: CDR1 SGHVS, CDR2 FNYEAQ. The CDR3 spells CASSFTPGGETQYF. The DNA of the CDR3 is TGTGCCAGCAGCTTTACTCCAGGCGGGGAGACCCAGTACTTC. Combining the CDR3 with reference TRBV7-6 and TRBJ2-5 gives the whole variable domain GAGVSQSPRYKVTKRGQDVALRCDPISGHVSLYWYRQALGQGPEFLTYFNYEAQQDKSGLPNDRFSAERPEGSISTLTIQRTEQRDSAMYRCASSFTPGGETQYFGPGTRLLVL.

The gene calls are TRBV7-9 and TRBJ2-7, with D tentatively TRBD2 (6 bases). Germline loops: CDR1 SEHNR, CDR2 FQNEAQ (reference sequence). The V and J ends lost 5 bases and 2 bases respectively, with 19 bases between them. The CDR3 is 16 amino acids. CDR3 bases: TGTGCCAGCAGCAGCCCCCCCAGCGGAGGGGCCTACGAGCAGTACTTC. This gives the protein CASSSPPSGGAYEQYF.

The chain uses TRBV7-2 and TRBJ2-1, with TRBD2 matching 7 bases. This CDR3 has 17 amino acids. Germline trimming cut 2 bases from V and 7 bases from J; bases unmatched to any gene: 14. CDR1 and CDR2 from the germline V gene are SGHTA and FQGNSA. DNA of the CDR3: TGTGCCAGCAGCTTATTGGAATGGGGCGGGAGTGTGAATGAGCAGTTCTTC. Translation: CASSLLEWGGSVNEQFF.

The genes are TRBV4-3 and TRBJ2-7, with a tentative D call TRBD2 (6 bases). Germline values: CDR1 LGHNA, CDR2 YSLEER. The V end was cut by 4 bases, the J end by 5 bases, with 18 bases between. The CDR3 sequence is 15 residues long. This CDR3 is CASSPYPEGRDEQYF. DNA of the CDR3: TGCGCCAGCAGCCCATACCCGGAGGGCCGCGACGAGCAGTACTTC.

This rearrangement joins TRBV14 to TRBJ2-1, with TRBD2 matching 8 bases. Germline assignment: CDR1 SGHDN and CDR2 FVKESK. V trimming: 5 bases; J trimming: 4 bases; junction bases outside the gene matches: 16. The CDR3 is made up of 18 amino acids. The CDR3 sequence is CASSGASGRIIVYNEQFF. CDR3 DNA sequence: TGTGCCAGCAGCGGAGCGAGCGGGAGAATCATTGTGTACAATGAGCAGTTCTTC.

The chain employs TRBV14 and TRBJ2-5, with a tentative D call TRBD2 (6 bases). With the DNA end fitting TRBJ2-7 better, the J assignment may be wrong. The germline V gene encodes CDR1 SGHDN and CDR2 FVKESK. The CDR3 contains 13 residues. DNA of the CDR3: TGTGCCAGCAGCCCGACTAGTTCCTACGAGCAGTACTTC. Protein sequence: CASSPTSSYEQYF.

This clone appeared a single time. Additional DNA sequences in this sample encode the identical CDR3. The V gene is TRBV19, the J gene TRBJ1-1, with D maybe TRBD1 (5 bases). Germline values: CDR1 LNHDA, CDR2 SQIVND (reference sequence). There are 13 residues in the CDR3. Deletions cut 6 bases from V and 1 base from J, with 9 bases between. CDR3 region: CASSTGGNTEAFF. CDR3 DNA: TGTGCCAGTAGCACGGGGGGGAACACTGAAGCTTTCTTT.

This chain links TRBV25-1 with TRBJ2-7; perhaps TRBD2 as D (7 bases). From germline, CDR1 is MGHDK and CDR2 SYGVNS. This CDR3 is built from 15 residues. Trimming took 1 base from V and 9 from J, leaving 19 bases between them. In DNA form, the CDR3 reads TGTGCCAGCAGTGAATCGCACAGGGACTACGGGGTGCAGTACTTC. Its protein is CASSESHRDYGVQYF.

This chain links TRBV5-1 with TRBJ2-7; 8 bases line up with TRBD2. V was pared by 4 bases and J by 0 bases, with 3 bases of the junction left unmatched. Germline lookup yields CDR1 SGHRS and CDR2 YFSETQ. This CDR3 is built from 14 residues. CDR3 in DNA: TGCGCCAGCAGCCCCGGGACTAGCTCCTACGAGCAGTACTTC. Its translation: CASSPGTSSYEQYF.

This clone was seen only once. The chain is built from TRBV28 and TRBJ1-5; 7 nucleotides match TRBD1. The CDR3 contains 15 residues. Germline CDR1 MDHEN, CDR2 SYDVKM. The ends lost 3 bases at V and 7 bases at J; junction bases unmatched: 9. CDR3 in DNA: TGTGCCAGCAGTTTCGGAGACAGGGACGTGCAGCCCCAGCATTTT. Translating gives CASSFGDRDVQPQHF.

This chain uses TRBV9 with TRBJ2-3, with TRBD2 matching 9 bases. Germline V lookup: CDR1 SGDLS, CDR2 YYNGEE. There are 16 residues in the CDR3. V dropped 0 bases and J dropped 5; count of bases not matched to a gene: 7. CDR3 region: CASSVGGTSLKDTQYF. Written as DNA, the CDR3 is TGTGCCAGCAGCGTAGGTGGGACTAGCCTTAAAGATACGCAGTATTTT.

This clone came up a few times. The V and J genes are TRBV6-1 and TRBJ2-3; D may be TRBD2 (6 bases). CDR1 MNHNS and CDR2 SASEGT come from the germline V gene. V lost 0 bases, J lost 6 bases, and 13 bases lay in between. This CDR3 region has 15 residues. DNA for the CDR3: TGTGCCAGCAGTGAAGCGCTTCTCGGAGGGGATACGCAGTATTTT. Its protein product is CASSEALLGGDTQYF.

The V gene is TRBV19, the J gene TRBJ2-7, with D perhaps matching TRBD1 (5 bases). Trimming shortened V by 4 bases and J by 1 base, and 11 bases separated the two germline ends. The germline V gene encodes CDR1 LNHDA and CDR2 SQIVND (reference sequence). This CDR3 spans 14 amino acids. DNA of the CDR3: TGTGCCAGTAGTAGACCAGGGCTGTCCTACGAGCAGTACTTC. It is translated as CASSRPGLSYEQYF.

The V gene is TRBV7-8, the J gene TRBJ2-7; D is possibly TRBD2 (6 bases). CDR3 length equals 15 residues. Germline loops: CDR1 SGHVS, CDR2 FQNEAQ. The V gene lost 2 bases and the J gene lost 0 bases, with 11 bases spanning the gap. Written as DNA, the CDR3 is TGTGCCAGCAGCTTAAGGGACTCCTCCTCCTACGAGCAGTACTTC. As protein: CASSLRDSSSYEQYF.

Only one count was recorded for this clone. V is TRBV2 and J is TRBJ2-1, with 10 nucleotides matching TRBD2. J lost 7 bases, V lost 4 bases, and 4 bases had no gene match. The CDR3 extends over 14 amino acids. Germline CDR1 is SNHLY and CDR2 is FYNNEI. The CDR3 coding sequence is TGTGCCAGCAGTGTCAGCGGGAGGGCAAATGAGCAGTTCTTC. Translated: CASSVSGRANEQFF.

The chain carries TRBV7-9 and TRBJ2-1; 12 nucleotides align to TRBD2. The CDR3 extends over 15 amino acids. Losses at the gene ends were 4 bases for V and 7 bases for J; bases not matched to a gene: 5. The germline CDR1 and CDR2 sequences are SEHNR and FQNEAQ (reference sequence). This chain's CDR3 is CASSSSGTSGNEQFF. CDR3 in DNA: TGTGCCAGCAGCTCCTCCGGGACTAGCGGGAATGAGCAGTTCTTC.